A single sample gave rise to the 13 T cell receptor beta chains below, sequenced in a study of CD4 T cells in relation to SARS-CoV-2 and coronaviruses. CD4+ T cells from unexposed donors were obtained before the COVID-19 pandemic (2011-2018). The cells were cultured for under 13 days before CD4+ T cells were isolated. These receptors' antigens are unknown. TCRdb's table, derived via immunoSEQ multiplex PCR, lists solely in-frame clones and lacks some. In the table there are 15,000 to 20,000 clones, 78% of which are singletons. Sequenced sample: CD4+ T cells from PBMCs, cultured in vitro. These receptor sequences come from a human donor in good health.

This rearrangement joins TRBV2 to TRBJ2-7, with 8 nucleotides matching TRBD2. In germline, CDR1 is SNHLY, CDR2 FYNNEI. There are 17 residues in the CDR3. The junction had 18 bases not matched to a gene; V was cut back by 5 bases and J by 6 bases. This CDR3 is CASSRRGVGGRSGEQYF. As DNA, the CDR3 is TGTGCCAGCAGTCGCCGAGGGGTAGGCGGGAGGTCCGGCGAGCAGTACTTC. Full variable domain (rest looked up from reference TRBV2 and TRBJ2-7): EPEVTQTPSHQVTQMGQEVILRCVPISNHLYFYWYRQILGQKVEFLVSFYNNEISEKSEIFDDQFSVERPDGSNFTLKIRSTKLEDSAMYFCASSRRGVGGRSGEQYFGPGTRLTVT.

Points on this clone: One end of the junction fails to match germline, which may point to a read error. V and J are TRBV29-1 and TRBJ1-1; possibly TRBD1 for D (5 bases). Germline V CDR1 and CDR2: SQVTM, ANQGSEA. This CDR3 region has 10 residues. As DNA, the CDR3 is TGCAGAGTTGGGGGGTCTGAAGCTTTCTTT. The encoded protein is CRVGGSEAFF.

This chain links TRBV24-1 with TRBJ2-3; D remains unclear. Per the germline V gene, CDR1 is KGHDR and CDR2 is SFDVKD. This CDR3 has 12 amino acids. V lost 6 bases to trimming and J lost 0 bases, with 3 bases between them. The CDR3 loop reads CATSFSTDTQYF. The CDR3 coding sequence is TGTGCCACCAGTTTTAGCACAGATACGCAGTATTTT.

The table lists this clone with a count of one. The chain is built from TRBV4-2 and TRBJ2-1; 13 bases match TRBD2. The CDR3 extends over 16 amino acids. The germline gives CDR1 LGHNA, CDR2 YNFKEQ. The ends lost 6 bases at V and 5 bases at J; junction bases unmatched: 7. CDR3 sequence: CASSTGGLAGNNEQFF. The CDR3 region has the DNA TGTGCCAGCAGTACGGGGGGACTAGCGGGAAACAATGAGCAGTTCTTC.

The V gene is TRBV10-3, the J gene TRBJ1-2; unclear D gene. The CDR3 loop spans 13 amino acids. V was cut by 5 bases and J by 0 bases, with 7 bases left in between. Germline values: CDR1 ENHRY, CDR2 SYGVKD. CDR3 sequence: CAISRHANYGYTF. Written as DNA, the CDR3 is TGTGCCATCAGTAGACACGCTAACTATGGCTACACCTTC.

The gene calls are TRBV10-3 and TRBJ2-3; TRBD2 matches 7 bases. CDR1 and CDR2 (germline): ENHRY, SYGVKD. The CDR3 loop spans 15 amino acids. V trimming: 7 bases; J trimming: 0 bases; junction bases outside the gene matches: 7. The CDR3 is CAITASGASTDTQYF. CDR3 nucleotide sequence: TGTGCCATCACGGCTAGCGGAGCTAGCACAGATACGCAGTATTTT.

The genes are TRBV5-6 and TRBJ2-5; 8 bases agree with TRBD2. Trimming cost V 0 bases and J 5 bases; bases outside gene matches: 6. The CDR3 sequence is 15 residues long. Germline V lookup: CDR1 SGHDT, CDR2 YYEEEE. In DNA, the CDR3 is TGTGCCAGCAGCTTGGCGGGGGGGCCGGGGGAGACCCAGTACTTC. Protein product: CASSLAGGPGETQYF.

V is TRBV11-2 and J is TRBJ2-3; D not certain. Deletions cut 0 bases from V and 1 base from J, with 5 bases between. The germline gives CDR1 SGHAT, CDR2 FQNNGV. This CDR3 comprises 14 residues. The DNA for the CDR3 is TGTGCCAGCAGCTTAGACGAAGGCACAGATACGCAGTATTTT. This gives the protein CASSLDEGTDTQYF. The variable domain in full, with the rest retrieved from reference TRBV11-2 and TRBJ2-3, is EAGVAQSPRYKIIEKRQSVAFWCNPISGHATLYWYQQILGQGPKLLIQFQNNGVVDDSQLPKDRFSAERLKGVDSTLKIQPAKLEDSAVYLCASSLDEGTDTQYFGPGTRLTVL.

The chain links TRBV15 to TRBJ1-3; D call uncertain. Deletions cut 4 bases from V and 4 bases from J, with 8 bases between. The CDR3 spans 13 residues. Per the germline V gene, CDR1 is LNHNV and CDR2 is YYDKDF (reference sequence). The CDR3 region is CATSIPYGNTIYF. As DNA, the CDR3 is TGTGCCACCAGCATCCCCTACGGAAACACCATATATTTT.

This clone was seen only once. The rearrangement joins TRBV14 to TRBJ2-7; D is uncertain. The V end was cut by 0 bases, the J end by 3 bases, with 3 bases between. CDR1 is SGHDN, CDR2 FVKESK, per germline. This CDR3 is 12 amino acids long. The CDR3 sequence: CASSQDFYEQYF. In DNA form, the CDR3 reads TGTGCCAGCAGCCAAGATTTCTACGAGCAGTACTTC.

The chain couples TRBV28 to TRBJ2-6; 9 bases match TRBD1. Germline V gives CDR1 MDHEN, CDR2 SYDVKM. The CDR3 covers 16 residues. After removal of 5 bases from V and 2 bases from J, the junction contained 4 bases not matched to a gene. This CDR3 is CASSKQGAAGANVLTF. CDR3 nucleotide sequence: TGTGCCAGCAGTAAACAGGGGGCCGCTGGGGCCAACGTCCTGACTTTC.

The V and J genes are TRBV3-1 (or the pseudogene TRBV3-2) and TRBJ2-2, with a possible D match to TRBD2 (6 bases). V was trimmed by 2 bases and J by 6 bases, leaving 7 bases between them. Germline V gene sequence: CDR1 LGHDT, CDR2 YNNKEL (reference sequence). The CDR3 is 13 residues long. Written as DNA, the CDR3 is TGTGCCAGCAGCCAAACTAGCTCCGGGGAGCTGTTTTTT. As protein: CASSQTSSGELFF.

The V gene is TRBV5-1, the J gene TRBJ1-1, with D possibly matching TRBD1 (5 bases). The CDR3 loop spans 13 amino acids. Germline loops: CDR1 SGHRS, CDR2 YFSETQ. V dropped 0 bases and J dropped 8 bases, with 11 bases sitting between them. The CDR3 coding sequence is TGCGCCAGCAGCTTGGTTCTTGGGGGGGAAGCTTTCTTT. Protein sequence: CASSLVLGGEAFF. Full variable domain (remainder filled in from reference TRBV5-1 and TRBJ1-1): KAGVTQTPRYLIKTRGQQVTLSCSPISGHRSVSWYQQTPGQGLQFLFEYFSETQRNKGNFPGRFSGRQFSNSRSEMNVSTLELGDSALYLCASSLVLGGEAFFGQGTRLTVV.